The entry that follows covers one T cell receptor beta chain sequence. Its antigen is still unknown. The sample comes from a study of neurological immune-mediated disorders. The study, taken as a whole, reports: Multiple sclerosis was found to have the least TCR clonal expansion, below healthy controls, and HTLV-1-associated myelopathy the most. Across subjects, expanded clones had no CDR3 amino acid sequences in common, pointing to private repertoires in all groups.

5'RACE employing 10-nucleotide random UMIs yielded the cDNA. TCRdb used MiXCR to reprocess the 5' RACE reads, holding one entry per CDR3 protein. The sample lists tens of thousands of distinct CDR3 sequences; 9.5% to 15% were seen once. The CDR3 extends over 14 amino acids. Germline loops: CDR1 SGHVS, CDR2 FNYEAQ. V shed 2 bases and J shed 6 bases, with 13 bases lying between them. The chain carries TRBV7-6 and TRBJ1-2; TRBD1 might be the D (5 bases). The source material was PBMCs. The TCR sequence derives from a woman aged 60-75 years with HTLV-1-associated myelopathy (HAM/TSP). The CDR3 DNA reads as TGTGCCAGCAGCTTACGGGGCCGTGCGGATGGCTACACCTTC. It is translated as CASSLRGRADGYTF.